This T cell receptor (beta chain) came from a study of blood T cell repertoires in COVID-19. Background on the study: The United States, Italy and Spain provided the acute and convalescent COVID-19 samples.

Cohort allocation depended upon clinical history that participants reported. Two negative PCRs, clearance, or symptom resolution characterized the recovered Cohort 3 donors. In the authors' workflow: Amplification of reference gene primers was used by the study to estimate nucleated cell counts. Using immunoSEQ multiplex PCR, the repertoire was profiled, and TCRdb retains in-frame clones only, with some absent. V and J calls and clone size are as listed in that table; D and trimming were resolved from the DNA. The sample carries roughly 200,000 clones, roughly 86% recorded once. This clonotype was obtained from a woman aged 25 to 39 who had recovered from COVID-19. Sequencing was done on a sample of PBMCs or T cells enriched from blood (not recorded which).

For the CDR3, the DNA is TGTGCCAGCAGTGTGGCTGTAAACACTGAAGCTTTCTTT. It is translated as CASSVAVNTEAFF. The chain recombines TRBV6-4 with TRBJ1-1; D gene uncertain. V lost 4 bases and J lost 2, with 8 bases in between. CDR1 is MRHNA and CDR2 is SNTAGT in the germline V gene. The CDR3 runs 13 residues.